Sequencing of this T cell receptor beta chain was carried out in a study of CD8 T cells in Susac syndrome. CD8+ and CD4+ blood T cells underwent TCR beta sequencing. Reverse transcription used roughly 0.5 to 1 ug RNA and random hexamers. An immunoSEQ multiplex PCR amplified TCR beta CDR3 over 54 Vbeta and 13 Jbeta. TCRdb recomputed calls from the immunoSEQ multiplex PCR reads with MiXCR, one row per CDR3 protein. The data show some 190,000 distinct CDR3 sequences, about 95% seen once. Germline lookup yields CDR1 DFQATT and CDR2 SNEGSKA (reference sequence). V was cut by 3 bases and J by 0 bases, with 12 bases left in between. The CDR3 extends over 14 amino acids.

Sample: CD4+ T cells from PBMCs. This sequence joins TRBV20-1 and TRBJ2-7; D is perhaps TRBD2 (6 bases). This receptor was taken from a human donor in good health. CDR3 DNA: TGCAGTGCTAGGGCTCTAGCGACCTCCTACGAGCAGTACTTC. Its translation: CSARALATSYEQYF.